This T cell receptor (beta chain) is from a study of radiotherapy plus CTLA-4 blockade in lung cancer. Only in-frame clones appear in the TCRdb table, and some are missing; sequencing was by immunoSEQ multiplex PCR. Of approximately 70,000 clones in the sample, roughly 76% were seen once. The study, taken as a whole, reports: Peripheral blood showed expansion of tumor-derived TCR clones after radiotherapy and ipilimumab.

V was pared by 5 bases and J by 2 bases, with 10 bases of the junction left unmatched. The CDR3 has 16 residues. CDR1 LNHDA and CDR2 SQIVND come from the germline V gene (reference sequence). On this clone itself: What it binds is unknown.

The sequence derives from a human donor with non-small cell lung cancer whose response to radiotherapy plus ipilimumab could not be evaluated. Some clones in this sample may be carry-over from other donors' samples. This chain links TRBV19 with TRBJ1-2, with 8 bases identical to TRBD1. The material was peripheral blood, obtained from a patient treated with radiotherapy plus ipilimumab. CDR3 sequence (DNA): TGTGCCAGTAGTTCTGGGGGACAGGATTGGAACTATGGCTACACCTTC. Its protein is CASSSGGQDWNYGYTF.